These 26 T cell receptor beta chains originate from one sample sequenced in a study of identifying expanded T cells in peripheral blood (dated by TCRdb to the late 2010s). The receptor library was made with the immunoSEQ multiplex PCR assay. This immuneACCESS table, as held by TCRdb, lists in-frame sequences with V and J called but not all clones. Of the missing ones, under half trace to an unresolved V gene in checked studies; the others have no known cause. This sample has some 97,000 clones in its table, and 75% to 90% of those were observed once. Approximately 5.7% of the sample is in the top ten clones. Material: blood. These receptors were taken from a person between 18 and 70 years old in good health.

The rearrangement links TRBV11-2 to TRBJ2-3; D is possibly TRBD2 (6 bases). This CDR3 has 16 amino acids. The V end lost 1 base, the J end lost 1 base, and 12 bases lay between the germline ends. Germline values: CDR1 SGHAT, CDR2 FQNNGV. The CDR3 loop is CASSLGPTGGTDTQYF. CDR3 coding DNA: TGTGCCAGCAGCTTAGGCCCCACGGGGGGCACAGATACGCAGTATTTT.

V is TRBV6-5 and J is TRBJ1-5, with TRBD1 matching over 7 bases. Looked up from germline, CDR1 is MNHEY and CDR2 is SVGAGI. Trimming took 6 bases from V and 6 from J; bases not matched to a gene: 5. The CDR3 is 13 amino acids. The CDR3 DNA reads TGTGCCAGCAGACAGGGGATTAGTCAGCCCCAGCATTTT. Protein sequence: CASRQGISQPQHF.

This chain's CDR3 is CASSLAGAGYSYNEQFF. The CDR3 region has the DNA TGCGCCAGCAGCTTGGCCGGAGCGGGGTACTCCTACAATGAGCAGTTCTTC. The V call is TRBV5-1, the J call TRBJ2-1, with TRBD2 matching 7 bases. The germline gives CDR1 SGHRS, CDR2 YFSETQ. V dropped 0 bases and J dropped 0; count of bases not matched to a gene: 6. The CDR3 sequence is 17 residues long.

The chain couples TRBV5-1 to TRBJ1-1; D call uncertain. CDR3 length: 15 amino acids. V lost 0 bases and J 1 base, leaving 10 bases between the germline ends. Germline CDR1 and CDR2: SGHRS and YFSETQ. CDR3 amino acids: CASSLERTWNTEAFF. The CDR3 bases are TGCGCCAGCAGCTTGGAGCGGACTTGGAACACTGAAGCTTTCTTT.

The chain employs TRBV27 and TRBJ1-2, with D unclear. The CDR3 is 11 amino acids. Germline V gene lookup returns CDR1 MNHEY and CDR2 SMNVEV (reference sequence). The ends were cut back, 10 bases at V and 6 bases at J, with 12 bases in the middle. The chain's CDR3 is CATQGRDGYTF. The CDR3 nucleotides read TGTGCCACCCAAGGGAGAGATGGCTACACCTTC.

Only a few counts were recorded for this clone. CDR3 region: CASSFGRANTEAFF. CDR3 bases: TGTGCCAGCAGCTTTGGCAGAGCGAACACTGAAGCTTTCTTT. This rearrangement joins TRBV7-2 to TRBJ1-1; D not certain. CDR3 length equals 14 residues. Germline loops: CDR1 SGHTA, CDR2 FQGNSA. V was cut by 3 bases and J by 1 base, with 9 bases left in between.

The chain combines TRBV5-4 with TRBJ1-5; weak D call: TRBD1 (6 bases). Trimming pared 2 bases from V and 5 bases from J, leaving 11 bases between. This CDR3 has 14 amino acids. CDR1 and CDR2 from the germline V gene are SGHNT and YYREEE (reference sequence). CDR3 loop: CASSFAGVDQPQHF. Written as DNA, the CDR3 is TGTGCCAGCAGCTTTGCAGGGGTTGATCAGCCCCAGCATTTT.

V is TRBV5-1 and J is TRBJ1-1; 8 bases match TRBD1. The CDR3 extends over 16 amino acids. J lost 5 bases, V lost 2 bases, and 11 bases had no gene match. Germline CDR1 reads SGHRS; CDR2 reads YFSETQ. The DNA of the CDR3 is TGCGCCAGCAGCTTAACCCCGTGGACAGGGAGAACTGAAGCTTTCTTT. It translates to CASSLTPWTGRTEAFF.

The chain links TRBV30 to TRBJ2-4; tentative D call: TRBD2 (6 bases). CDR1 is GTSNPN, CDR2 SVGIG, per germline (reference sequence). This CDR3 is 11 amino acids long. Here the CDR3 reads CAWGRRNIQYF. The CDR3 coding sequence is TGTGCGTGGGGGAGGCGTAACATTCAGTACTTC.

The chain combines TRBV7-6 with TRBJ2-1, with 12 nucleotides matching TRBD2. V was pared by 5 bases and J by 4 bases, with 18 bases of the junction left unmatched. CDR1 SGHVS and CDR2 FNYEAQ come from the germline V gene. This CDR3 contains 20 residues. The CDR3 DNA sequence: TGTGCCAGCAGCGCGAGACTAGCGGGAGACTTCCCTATGGGTTACAATGAGCAGTTCTTC. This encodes CASSARLAGDFPMGYNEQFF. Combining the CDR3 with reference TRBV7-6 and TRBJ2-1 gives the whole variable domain GAGVSQSPRYKVTKRGQDVALRCDPISGHVSLYWYRQALGQGPEFLTYFNYEAQQDKSGLPNDRFSAERPEGSISTLTIQRTEQRDSAMYRCASSARLAGDFPMGYNEQFFGPGTRLTVL.

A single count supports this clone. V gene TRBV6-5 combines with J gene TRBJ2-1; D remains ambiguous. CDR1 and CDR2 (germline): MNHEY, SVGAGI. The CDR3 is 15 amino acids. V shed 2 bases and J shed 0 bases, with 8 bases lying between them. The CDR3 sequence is CASSYGLVSYNEQFF. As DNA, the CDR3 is TGTGCCAGCAGTTACGGGTTGGTCTCCTACAATGAGCAGTTCTTC.

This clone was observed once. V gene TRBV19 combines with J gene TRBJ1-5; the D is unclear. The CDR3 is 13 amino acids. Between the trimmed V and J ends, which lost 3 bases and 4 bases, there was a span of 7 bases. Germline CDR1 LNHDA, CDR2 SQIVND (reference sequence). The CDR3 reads CASSIVWNQPQHF. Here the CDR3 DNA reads TGTGCCAGTAGTATCGTATGGAATCAGCCCCAGCATTTT.

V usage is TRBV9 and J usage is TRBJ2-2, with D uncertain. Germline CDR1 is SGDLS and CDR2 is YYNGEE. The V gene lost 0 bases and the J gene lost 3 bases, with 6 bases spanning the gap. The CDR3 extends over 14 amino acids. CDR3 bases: TGTGCCAGCAGCGTAGTACCCCACACCGGGGAGCTGTTTTTT. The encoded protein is CASSVVPHTGELFF.

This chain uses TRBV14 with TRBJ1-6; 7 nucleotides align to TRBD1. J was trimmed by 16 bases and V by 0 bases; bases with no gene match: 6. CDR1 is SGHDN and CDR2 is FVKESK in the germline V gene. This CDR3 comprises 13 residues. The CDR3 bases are TGTGCCAGCAGCCAAGAGGGTGGGACAGCTCTCCACTTT. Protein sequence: CASSQEGGTALHF.

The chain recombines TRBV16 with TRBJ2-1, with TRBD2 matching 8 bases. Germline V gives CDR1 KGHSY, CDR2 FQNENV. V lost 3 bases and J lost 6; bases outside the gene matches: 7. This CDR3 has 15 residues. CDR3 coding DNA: TGTGCCAGCAGCCATTATCGGACTAGCACCAATGAGCAGTTCTTC. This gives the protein CASSHYRTSTNEQFF. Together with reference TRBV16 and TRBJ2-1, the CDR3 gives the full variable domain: GEEVAQTPKHLVRGEGQKAKLYCAPIKGHSYVFWYQQVLKNEFKFLISFQNENVFDETGMPKERFSAKCLPNSPCSLEIQATKLEDSAVYFCASSHYRTSTNEQFFGPGTRLTVL.

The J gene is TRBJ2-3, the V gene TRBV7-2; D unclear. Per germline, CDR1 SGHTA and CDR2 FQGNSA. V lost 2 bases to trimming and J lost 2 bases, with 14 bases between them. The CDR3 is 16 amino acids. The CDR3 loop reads CASSLIRGLYTDTQYF. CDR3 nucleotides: TGTGCCAGCAGCTTAATACGAGGCCTATACACAGATACGCAGTATTTT.

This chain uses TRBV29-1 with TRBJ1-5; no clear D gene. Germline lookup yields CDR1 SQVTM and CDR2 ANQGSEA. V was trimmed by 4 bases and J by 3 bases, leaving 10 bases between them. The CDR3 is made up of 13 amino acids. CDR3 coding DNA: TGCAGCGTTGGAGCGGGTAACAATCAGCCCCAGCATTTT. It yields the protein CSVGAGNNQPQHF.

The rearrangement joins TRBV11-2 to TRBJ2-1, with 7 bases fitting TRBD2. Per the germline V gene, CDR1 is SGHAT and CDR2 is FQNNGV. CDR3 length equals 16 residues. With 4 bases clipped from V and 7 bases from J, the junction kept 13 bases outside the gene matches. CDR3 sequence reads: CASSSQGGRTGNEQFF. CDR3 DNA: TGTGCCAGCAGCTCCCAAGGCGGGAGAACAGGTAATGAGCAGTTCTTC.

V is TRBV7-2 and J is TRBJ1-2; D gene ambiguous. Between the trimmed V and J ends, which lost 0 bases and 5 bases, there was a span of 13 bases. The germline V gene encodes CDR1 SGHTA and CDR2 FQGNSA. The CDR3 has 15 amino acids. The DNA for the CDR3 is TGTGCCAGCAGCTTAGCGCGAGGAATGGGGTATGGCTACACCTTC. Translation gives CASSLARGMGYGYTF. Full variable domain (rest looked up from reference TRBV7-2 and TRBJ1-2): GAGVSQSPSNKVTEKGKDVELRCDPISGHTALYWYRQSLGQGLEFLIYFQGNSAPDKSGLPSDRFSAERTGGSVSTLTIQRTQQEDSAVYLCASSLARGMGYGYTFGSGTRLTVV.

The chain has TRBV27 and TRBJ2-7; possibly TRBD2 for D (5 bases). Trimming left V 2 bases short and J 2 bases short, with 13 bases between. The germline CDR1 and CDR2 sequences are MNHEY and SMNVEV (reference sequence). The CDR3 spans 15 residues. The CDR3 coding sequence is TGTGCCAGCAGTTTAGCCCGGGGAGCGCCCTACGAGCAGTACTTC. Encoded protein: CASSLARGAPYEQYF.

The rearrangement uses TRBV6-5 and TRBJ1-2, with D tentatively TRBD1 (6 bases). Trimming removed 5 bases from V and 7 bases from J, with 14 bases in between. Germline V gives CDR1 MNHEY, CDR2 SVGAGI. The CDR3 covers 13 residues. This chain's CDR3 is CASSPGTIGGYTF. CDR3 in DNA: TGTGCCAGCAGTCCCGGGACAATCGGTGGCTACACCTTC.

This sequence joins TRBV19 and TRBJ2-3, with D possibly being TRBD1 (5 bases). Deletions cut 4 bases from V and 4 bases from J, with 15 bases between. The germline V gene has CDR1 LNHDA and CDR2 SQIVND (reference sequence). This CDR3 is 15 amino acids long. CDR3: CASSRSGYNSDTQYF. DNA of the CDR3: TGTGCCAGTAGTAGGTCAGGGTATAATTCAGATACGCAGTATTTT. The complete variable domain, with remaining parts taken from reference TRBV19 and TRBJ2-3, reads DGGITQSPKYLFRKEGQNVTLSCEQNLNHDAMYWYRQDPGQGLRLIYYSQIVNDFQKGDIAEGYSVSREKKESFPLTVTSAQKNPTAFYLCASSRSGYNSDTQYFGPGTRLTVL.

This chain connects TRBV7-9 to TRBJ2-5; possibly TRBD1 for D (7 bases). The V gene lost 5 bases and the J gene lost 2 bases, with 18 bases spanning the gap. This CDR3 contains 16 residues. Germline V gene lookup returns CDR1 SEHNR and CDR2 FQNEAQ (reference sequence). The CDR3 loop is CASSPWQGGWQETQYF. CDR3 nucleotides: TGTGCCAGCAGCCCTTGGCAGGGGGGATGGCAAGAGACCCAGTACTTC.

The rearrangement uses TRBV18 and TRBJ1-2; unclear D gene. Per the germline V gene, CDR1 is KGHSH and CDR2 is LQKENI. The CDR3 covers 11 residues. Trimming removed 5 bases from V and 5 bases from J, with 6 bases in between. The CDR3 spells CASSTRYGYTF. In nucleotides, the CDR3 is TGTGCCAGCTCAACGAGATATGGCTACACCTTC.

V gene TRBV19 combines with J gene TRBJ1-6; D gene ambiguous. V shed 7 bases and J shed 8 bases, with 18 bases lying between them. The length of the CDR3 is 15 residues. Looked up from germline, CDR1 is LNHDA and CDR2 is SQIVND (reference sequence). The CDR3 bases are TGTGCCAGTATCGGGAATGCAGGCGGTCATTCACCCCTCCACTTT. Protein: CASIGNAGGHSPLHF.

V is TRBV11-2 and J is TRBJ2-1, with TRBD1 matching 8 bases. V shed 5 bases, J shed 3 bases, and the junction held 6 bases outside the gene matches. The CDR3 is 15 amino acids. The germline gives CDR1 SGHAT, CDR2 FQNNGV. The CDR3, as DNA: TGTGCCAGCAGCATTGGACAGGGCAACTACAATGAGCAGTTCTTC. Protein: CASSIGQGNYNEQFF.